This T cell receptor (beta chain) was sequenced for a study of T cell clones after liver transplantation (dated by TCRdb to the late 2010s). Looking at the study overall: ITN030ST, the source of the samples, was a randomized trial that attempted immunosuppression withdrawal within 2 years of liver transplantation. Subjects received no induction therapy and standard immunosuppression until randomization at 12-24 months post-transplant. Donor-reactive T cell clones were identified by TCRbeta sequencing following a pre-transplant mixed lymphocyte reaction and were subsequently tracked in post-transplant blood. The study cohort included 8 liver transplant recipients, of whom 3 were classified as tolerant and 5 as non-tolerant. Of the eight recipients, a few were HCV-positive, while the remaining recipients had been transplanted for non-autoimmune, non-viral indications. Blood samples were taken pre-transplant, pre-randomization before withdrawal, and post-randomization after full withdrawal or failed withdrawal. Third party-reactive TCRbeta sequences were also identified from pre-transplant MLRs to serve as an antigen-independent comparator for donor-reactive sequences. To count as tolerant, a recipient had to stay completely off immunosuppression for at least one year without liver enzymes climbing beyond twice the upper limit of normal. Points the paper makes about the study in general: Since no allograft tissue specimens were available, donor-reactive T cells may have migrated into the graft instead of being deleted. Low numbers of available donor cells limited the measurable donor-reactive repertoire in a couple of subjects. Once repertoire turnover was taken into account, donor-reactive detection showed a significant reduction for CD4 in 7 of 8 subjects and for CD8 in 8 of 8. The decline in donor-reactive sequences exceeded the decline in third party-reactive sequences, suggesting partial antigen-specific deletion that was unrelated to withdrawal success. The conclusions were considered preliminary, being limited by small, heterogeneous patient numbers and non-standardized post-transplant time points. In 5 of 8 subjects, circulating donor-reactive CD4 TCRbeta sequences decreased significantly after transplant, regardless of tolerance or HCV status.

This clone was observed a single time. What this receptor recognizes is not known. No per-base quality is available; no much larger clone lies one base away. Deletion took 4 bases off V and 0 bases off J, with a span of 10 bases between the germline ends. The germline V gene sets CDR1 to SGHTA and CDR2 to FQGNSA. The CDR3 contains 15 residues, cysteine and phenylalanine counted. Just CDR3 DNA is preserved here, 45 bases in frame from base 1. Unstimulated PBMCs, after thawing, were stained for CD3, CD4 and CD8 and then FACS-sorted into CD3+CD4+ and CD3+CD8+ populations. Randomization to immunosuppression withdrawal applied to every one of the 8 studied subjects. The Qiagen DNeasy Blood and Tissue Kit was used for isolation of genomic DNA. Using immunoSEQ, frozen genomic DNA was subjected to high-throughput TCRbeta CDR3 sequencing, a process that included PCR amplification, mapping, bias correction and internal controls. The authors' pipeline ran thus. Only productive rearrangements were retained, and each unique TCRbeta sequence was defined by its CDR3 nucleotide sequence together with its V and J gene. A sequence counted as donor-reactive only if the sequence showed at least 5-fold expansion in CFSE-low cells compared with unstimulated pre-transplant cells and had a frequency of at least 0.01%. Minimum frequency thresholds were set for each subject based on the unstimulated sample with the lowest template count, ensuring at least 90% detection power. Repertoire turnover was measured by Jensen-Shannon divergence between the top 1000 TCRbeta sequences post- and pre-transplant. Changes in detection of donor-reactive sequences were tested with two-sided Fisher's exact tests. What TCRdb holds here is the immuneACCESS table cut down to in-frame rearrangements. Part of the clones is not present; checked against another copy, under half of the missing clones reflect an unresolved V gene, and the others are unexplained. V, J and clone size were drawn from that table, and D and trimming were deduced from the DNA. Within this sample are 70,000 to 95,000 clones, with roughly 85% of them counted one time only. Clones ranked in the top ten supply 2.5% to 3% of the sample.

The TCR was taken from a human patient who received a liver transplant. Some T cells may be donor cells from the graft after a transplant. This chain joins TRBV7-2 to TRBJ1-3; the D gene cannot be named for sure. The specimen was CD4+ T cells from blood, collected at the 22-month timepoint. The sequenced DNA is TGTGCCAGCAGCTCCGCCAGCAGCTCTGGAAACACCATATATTTT. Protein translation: CASSSASSSGNTIYF. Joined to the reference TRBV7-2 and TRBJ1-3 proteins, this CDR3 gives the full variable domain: GAGVSQSPSNKVTEKGKDVELRCDPISGHTALYWYRQSLGQGLEFLIYFQGNSAPDKSGLPSDRFSAERTGGSVSTLTIQRTQQEDSAVYLCASSSASSSGNTIYFGEGSWLTVV.